Listed here are 12 T cell receptor beta chains from one sample, sequenced in a study of T-cell memory formation after mild COVID-19. One entry per CDR3 protein, called by TCRdb with MiXCR from the 5' RACE reads. Among just under 150,000 distinct CDR3 sequences listed, over 15% were seen once. The sample was PBMCs or a T cell subset sorted from them (not recorded which). The receptors were gathered from an adult woman who had mild COVID-19 (a few samples of this study predate the infection). Cell type and time point are not known.

The chain has TRBV6-5 and TRBJ1-1; D possibly corresponds to TRBD1 (6 bases). Germline CDR1 and CDR2: MNHEY and SVGAGI. V was shortened by 6 bases and J by 0 bases, with 14 bases between the two germline ends. This CDR3 is built from 15 residues. CDR3 amino acids: CASRQTRTVNTEAFF. CDR3 bases: TGTGCCAGCAGGCAAACTCGGACAGTGAACACTGAAGCTTTCTTT.

This chain links TRBV6-6 with TRBJ1-2; D possibly corresponds to TRBD1 (6 bases). Germline V gene lookup returns CDR1 MNHNY and CDR2 SVGAGI (reference sequence). CDR3 length: 15 residues. Deletions cut 4 bases from V and 4 bases from J, with 16 bases between. The CDR3 DNA is TGTGCCAGCAGTTCCGGAGCCTCGGACAGCTATGGCTACACCTTC. The encoded protein is CASSSGASDSYGYTF.

This clonotype was detected a few times. This chain connects TRBV20-1 to TRBJ2-5; TRBD1 aligns across 10 bases. After removal of 4 bases from V and 1 base from J, the junction contained 3 bases not matched to a gene. CDR1 is DFQATT and CDR2 is SNEGSKA in the germline V gene (reference sequence). The CDR3 has 14 residues. DNA of the CDR3: TGCAGTGCTATGACAGGGGGCTTCCAAGAGACCCAGTACTTC. Translated, it gives CSAMTGGFQETQYF.

This clonotype was observed a handful of times. The chain has TRBV5-1 and TRBJ2-3, with D maybe TRBD1 (6 bases). The CDR3 loop spans 15 amino acids. From germline, CDR1 is SGHRS and CDR2 YFSETQ. The V gene lost 4 bases and the J gene lost 1 base, with 13 bases spanning the gap. This chain's CDR3 is CASSGGQIRTDTQYF. CDR3 coding DNA: TGCGCCAGCAGCGGAGGACAGATTCGCACAGATACGCAGTATTTT. The complete variable domain, with remaining parts taken from reference TRBV5-1 and TRBJ2-3, reads KAGVTQTPRYLIKTRGQQVTLSCSPISGHRSVSWYQQTPGQGLQFLFEYFSETQRNKGNFPGRFSGRQFSNSRSEMNVSTLELGDSALYLCASSGGQIRTDTQYFGPGTRLTVL.

The V call is TRBV19, the J call TRBJ2-3, with a tentative D call TRBD1 (6 bases). The CDR3 is made up of 15 amino acids. Trimming cost V 5 bases and J 0 bases, with 12 bases left between them. Germline-derived CDR1 and CDR2 are LNHDA and SQIVND (reference sequence). The CDR3 region is CASSPMTGSTDTQYF. Written as DNA, the CDR3 is TGTGCCAGTAGTCCCATGACAGGTAGCACAGATACGCAGTATTTT.

The V and J genes are TRBV9 and TRBJ1-1; a weak D match, TRBD1 (5 bases). The CDR3 runs 13 residues. Germline CDR1 reads SGDLS; CDR2 reads YYNGEE. The V end lost 4 bases, the J end lost 2 bases, and 9 bases lay between the germline ends. The CDR3 region has the DNA TGTGCCAGCAGCTGGGGGACCAACACTGAAGCTTTCTTT. This gives the protein CASSWGTNTEAFF.

The CDR3 loop is CASRPPSGGTYEQYF. The DNA for the CDR3 is TGTGCCAGCAGACCACCTAGCGGGGGGACCTACGAGCAGTACTTC. The gene calls are TRBV12-3 or TRBV12-4 and TRBJ2-7; TRBD2 matches 11 bases. V was clipped by 6 bases and J by 2 bases; unmatched bases: 6. CDR3 length: 15 residues.

The V gene is TRBV27, the J gene TRBJ1-6, with D perhaps TRBD1 (5 bases). The length of the CDR3 is 16 residues. The V and J ends lost 6 bases and 7 bases respectively, with 19 bases between them. The V gene's germline CDR1 is MNHEY and CDR2 SMNVEV (reference sequence). The CDR3 reads CASRFVGGRYNSPLHF. The CDR3 bases are TGTGCCAGCAGGTTTGTGGGGGGACGGTACAATTCACCCCTCCACTTT.

The rearrangement joins TRBV3-1 to TRBJ2-3; D possibly corresponds to TRBD2 (6 bases). V was clipped by 1 base and J by 6 bases, with 17 bases between them. The germline V gene has CDR1 LGHDT and CDR2 YNNKEL (reference sequence). The CDR3 covers 16 residues. The DNA for the CDR3 is TGTGCCAGCAGCCAAGGGGACGGAGGGGTAGCGGATACGCAGTATTTT. Translated, it gives CASSQGDGGVADTQYF.

This clonotype was seen a handful of times. V and J are TRBV21-1 and TRBJ2-1; no check of the table's D call, TRBD2, against the DNA was made. TRBV21-1 is an annotated pseudogene. CDR3 length equals 16 residues. The CDR3: CASIPRLAGADNEQFF. The CDR3 DNA reads TGTGCCAGCATCCCCAGGCTAGCGGGAGCGGACAATGAGCAGTTCTTC.

The chain couples TRBV4-3 to TRBJ1-2; possibly TRBD1 for D (6 bases). The germline CDR1 and CDR2 sequences are LGHNA and YSLEER. This CDR3 contains 13 residues. Trimming left V 2 bases short and J 7 bases short, with 11 bases between. The CDR3 loop reads CASSQYAGAGYTF. CDR3 DNA sequence: TGCGCCAGCAGCCAATATGCAGGGGCTGGCTACACCTTC.

The chain recombines TRBV20-1 with TRBJ2-5; D possibly matches TRBD1 or TRBD2 (6 bases each). Germline assignment: CDR1 DFQATT and CDR2 SNEGSKA (reference sequence). The CDR3 is made up of 14 amino acids. V was cut by 2 bases and J by 4 bases, with 14 bases left in between. The CDR3 region is CSARLTGRRETQYF. CDR3 DNA sequence: TGCAGTGCTAGACTTACAGGGAGGAGAGAGACCCAGTACTTC.